These T cell receptor beta chains were read from a single sample in a study of T cells in tuberculosis. Here immunoSEQ multiplex PCR was the method, and the copy in TCRdb shows in-frame clones only, minus some. The sample holds roughly 34,000 clones, around 97% seen once. Sequencing was performed on PBMCs. These receptors were collected from a donor aged 10-29 years with latent tuberculosis or without tuberculosis infection. Both conserved end residues are part of each CDR3. Fields, in order: D gene, J gene, clone size, V gene, CDR3 DNA, CDR3 protein. A D gene is named only where the DNA matches it firmly. Clone size is shown for a subset of rows, as once, few, many or a class of expanded clone.

>TRBD2|TRBJ2-5|.|TRBV5-4
TGTGCCAGCAGCTACCTGGTTGGGGGGGGCCAAGAGACCCAGTACTTC
CASSYLVGGGQETQYF
>.|TRBJ2-2|.|TRBV6-1
TGTGCCAGCAGTGAATTACGGGCCGGGGAGCTGTTTTTT
CASSELRAGELFF
>.|TRBJ1-4|once|TRBV6-5
TGTGCCAGCACGGGGGAAAAACTGTTTTTT
CASTGEKLFF
>TRBD1|TRBJ2-5|.|TRBV28
TGTGCCACCGAGCCGACAGGGTCAATGGTCGAGACCCAGTACTTC
CATEPTGSMVETQYF
>.|TRBJ1-2|.|TRBV2
TGTGCCAGCAGTGAAGGGGGGGAACTTGCCCGCTTC
CASSEGGELARF
>.|TRBJ2-7|.|TRBV5-1
TGCGCCAGCAGCTTGGATCTAGGCTATTACGAGCAGTACTTC
CASSLDLGYYEQYF
>.|TRBJ2-1|.|TRBV9
TGTGCCAGCAGCGTAGTGTCGCGGGCAAAGCTTAATGAGCAGTTCTTC
CASSVVSRAKLNEQFF
>.|TRBJ1-1|.|TRBV5-1
TGCGCCAGCAGCATGGACGGTAACACTGAAGCTTTCTTT
CASSMDGNTEAFF
>.|TRBJ2-3|.|TRBV7-9
TGTGCCAGCAGCTCTAGAACCACAGATACGCAGTATTTT
CASSSRTTDTQYF
>.|TRBJ2-7|.|TRBV6-5
TGTGCCAGCAGTTACACCGGACAGCCCCACGAGCAGTACTTC
CASSYTGQPHEQYF
>TRBD1|TRBJ2-2|.|TRBV5-1
TGCGCCAGCAGCTTGGCCGTAGGGGGCGGCACCGGGGAGCTGTTTTTT
CASSLAVGGGTGELFF
>.|TRBJ1-5|.|TRBV2
TGTGCCAGCAGTGTCACAGGTCAGCCCCAGCATTTT
CASSVTGQPQHF
>TRBD2|TRBJ2-4|.|TRBV28
TGTGCCGCGGGGGACCCCCCGCGCGGATCCAAAAACATTCAGTACTTC
CAAGDPPRGSKNIQYF
>.|TRBJ2-1|.|TRBV6-8
TGTGCCACCAATATGAGCTCCTACAATGAGCAGTTCTTC
CATNMSSYNEQFF
>TRBD1|TRBJ1-2|once|TRBV7-8
TGTGCCAGCAGCTTTGGGACAGGGGTTGGTAATGGCTACACCTTC
CASSFGTGVGNGYTF
>.|TRBJ1-2|.|TRBV2
TGTGCCAGCAGTGAAGGTCTCGGAACAGCTAACTATGGCTACACCTTC
CASSEGLGTANYGYTF
>TRBD2|TRBJ2-5|.|TRBV15
TGTGCCACCAGCAGAGAGGCGGGGGGGCCGGAGACCCAGTACTTC
CATSREAGGPETQYF
>.|TRBJ2-7|.|TRBV19
TGTGCCAGTAGTATTTCCCAAGCCGTCGAGCAGTACTTC
CASSISQAVEQYF
>TRBD2|TRBJ2-7|.|TRBV15
TGTGCCACCAGCAGGGATCCCTCGGGCGGGGGGGATTACGAGCAGTACTTC
CATSRDPSGGGDYEQYF
>TRBD1|TRBJ1-2|.|TRBV5-1
TGCGCCAGCAGACAGGGGGACTATGGCTACACCTTC
CASRQGDYGYTF
>.|TRBJ2-1|.|TRBV29-1
TGCAGCGCCACGCGGCCGGGTACCAATGAGCAGTTCTTC
CSATRPGTNEQFF
>.|TRBJ1-2|once|TRBV2
TGTGCCATCCCCCATATGATCCAGGAGGGCTATGGCTACACCTTC
CAIPHMIQEGYGYTF
>.|TRBJ1-2|.|TRBV5-1
TGCGCCAGCAGCTTGGCCGGGAGGTATGGCTACACCTTC
CASSLAGRYGYTF
>.|TRBJ2-3|.|TRBV21-1
TGTGCCAGCAGCACTAGGGAAGCGGGAGCCCGCCCAGATACGCAGTATTTT
CASSTREAGARPDTQYF
>TRBD2|TRBJ2-1|.|TRBV28
TGTGCCAGCAGTGTCACTAGCGGGGGACGGTTCTTC
CASSVTSGGRFF
>TRBD1|TRBJ1-5|.|TRBV5-1
TGCGCCAGCAGCAGACAGGGCGGTCAACAGCCCCAGCATTTT
CASSRQGGQQPQHF
>.|TRBJ1-2|.|TRBV12-5
TGTGCTAGTGGTTTGGTAAACACCGCCGCCCTCATCTTC
CASGLVNTAALIF
>TRBD2|TRBJ2-2|.|TRBV9
TGTGCCAGCAGCGTCGGGGGGGCTGTTACCGGGGAGCTGTTTTTT
CASSVGGAVTGELFF